The rows below give T cell receptor beta chains drawn from one sample of a study of cytomegalovirus exposure and HLA in healthy donors. The repertoire was sequenced with immunoSEQ multiplex PCR; TCRdb's copy has only in-frame clones and lacks some. Among more than 85,000 clones listed, 65% to 85% were seen once. Material: PBMCs. These receptors all stem from a male donor in good health and CMV-seronegative. Both conserved end residues are part of each CDR3. The D gene is left open where the match is weak. A clone size is listed for some rows: how often the clone was seen (once, few, many), or a class if it is expanded.

- TRBJ1-1 TRBV9 once TGTGCCAGCAGCGATGGCCCCTTGAACACTGAAGCTTTCTTT CASSDGPLNTEAFF
TRBD1 TRBJ1-1 TRBV19 - TGTGCCAGTAGTATAATACCGGGACAGGGAGGATTTACTGAAGCTTTCTTT CASSIIPGQGGFTEAFF
TRBD1 TRBJ1-1 TRBV5-4 medium-sized TGTGCCAGCAGCCCCGGGACAGCCTCTCTCTGGACTGAAGCTTTCTTT CASSPGTASLWTEAFF
TRBD1 TRBJ1-5 TRBV28 once TGTGCCAGCAGACAAGGGGGCGTGGTAGATCAGCCCCAGCATTTT CASRQGGVVDQPQHF
TRBD1 TRBJ2-5 TRBV10-3 - TGTGCCATCAGTGAGCCGAACAGGGGCACGGCTAACCAAGAGACCCAGTACTTC CAISEPNRGTANQETQYF
- TRBJ2-1 TRBV23-1 once TGCGCCAGCAGTCCGGGGGAGAGCTCCTACAATGAGCAGTTCTTC CASSPGESSYNEQFF
- TRBJ2-7 TRBV6-5 - TGTGCCAGCAGTTACTTTGAGACAGGTCAGACCGAGCAGTACTTC CASSYFETGQTEQYF
- TRBJ1-2 TRBV2 few TGTGCCAGCGGCGGCTATGATGGCTACACCTTC CASGGYDGYTF
- TRBJ2-7 TRBV5-6 - TGTGCCAGCAGAGTGAGGGTCAGGTCCCAAGATTACGAGCAGTACTTC CASRVRVRSQDYEQYF
- TRBJ2-7 TRBV5-1 - TGCGCCAGCAGCTTGTCTGGGTCTCTAGACGAGCAGTACTTC CASSLSGSLDEQYF
TRBD2 TRBJ2-2 TRBV2 - TGTGCCAGCAGTGGGTTAGCGGGAGTCACCACCGGGGAGCTGTTTTTT CASSGLAGVTTGELFF
- TRBJ2-1 TRBV4-3 - TGCGCCAGCAGCCAAGATACGGGACTGCACAATGAGCAGTTCTTC CASSQDTGLHNEQFF
TRBD1 TRBJ2-2 TRBV15 - TGTGCCACCAGCTCAAGGACAGGGCTCACCGGGGAGCTGTTTTTT CATSSRTGLTGELFF
- TRBJ2-7 TRBV11-3 - TGTGCCAGCAGCCAGGTTGTCTCCTACGAGCAGTACTTC CASSQVVSYEQYF
- TRBJ1-2 TRBV18 - TGTGCCAGCTCACCTGTTCGACAGGACTATGGCTACACCTTC CASSPVRQDYGYTF
- TRBJ2-7 TRBV5-6 - TGTGCCAGCAGCTCGCAGAGAGGGCACTACGAGCAGTACTTC CASSSQRGHYEQYF
TRBD2 TRBJ2-1 TRBV19 - TGTGCCAGTAGCGCCGGGACTAGCGGGTACAATGAGCAGTTCTTC CASSAGTSGYNEQFF
TRBD2 TRBJ2-1 TRBV30 - TGTGCCTGGAGTGTACTCGGGCTAGCGGGACACAATGAGCAGTTCTTC CAWSVLGLAGHNEQFF
- TRBJ2-5 TRBV5-1 - TGCGCCAGCAGCGGAGGGCCGGGTAGGGAGGCCCAGTACTTC CASSGGPGREAQYF
- TRBJ2-5 TRBV7-2 - TGTGCCAGCAGCTTAGACGACAGGGAGGTAGAGACCCAGTACTTC CASSLDDREVETQYF
TRBD2 TRBJ2-7 TRBV5-3 medium-sized TGTGCCAGAAGCACGGGGAGGGAGTACTTC CARSTGREYF
- TRBJ2-4 TRBV4-1 few TGCGCCAGCAGCCAAGATCGGGCGGGGCGTAATCAGTACTTC CASSQDRAGRNQYF
- TRBJ2-7 TRBV30 - TGTGCCTGGGATGGAGGAGGGGCGTCCTACGAGCAGTACTTC CAWDGGGASYEQYF
TRBD1 TRBJ2-5 TRBV2 - TGTGCCAGCATGGGGGACAGAGAGACCCAGTACTTC CASMGDRETQYF
TRBD2 TRBJ2-5 TRBV7-8 - TGTGCCAGCAGCTTGGGACTAGCGGGAGGAGAGACCCAGTACTTC CASSLGLAGGETQYF
- TRBJ2-7 TRBV19 - TGTGCCAGTAGTATTTCGGGTTTTGGAATCGAGCAGTACTTC CASSISGFGIEQYF
- TRBJ2-3 TRBV19 - TGTGCCAGTAGTATTAGGGGCACCTCCACAGATACGCAGTATTTT CASSIRGTSTDTQYF
TRBD1 TRBJ1-1 TRBV7-9 - TGTTCCAGCAGCTTAGCTGGTCAGGGGGTGAACACTGAAGCTTTCTTT CSSSLAGQGVNTEAFF
- TRBJ2-7 TRBV27 - TGTGCCAGCAGTTTATATACAGATTCCTACGAGCAGTACTTC CASSLYTDSYEQYF
- TRBJ1-1 TRBV7-2 - TGTGCCAGCAGCTTACGCGGCAGGGCGACTGAAGCTTTCTTT CASSLRGRATEAFF
TRBD1 TRBJ2-6 TRBV18 few TGTGCCAGCTCACCCAGGACAGGGGGTAACGTCCTGACTTTC CASSPRTGGNVLTF
TRBD1 TRBJ1-5 TRBV30 - TGTGCCTGGAGTGCAGGACAGGTTTATAAGCAGCCCCAGCATTTT CAWSAGQVYKQPQHF